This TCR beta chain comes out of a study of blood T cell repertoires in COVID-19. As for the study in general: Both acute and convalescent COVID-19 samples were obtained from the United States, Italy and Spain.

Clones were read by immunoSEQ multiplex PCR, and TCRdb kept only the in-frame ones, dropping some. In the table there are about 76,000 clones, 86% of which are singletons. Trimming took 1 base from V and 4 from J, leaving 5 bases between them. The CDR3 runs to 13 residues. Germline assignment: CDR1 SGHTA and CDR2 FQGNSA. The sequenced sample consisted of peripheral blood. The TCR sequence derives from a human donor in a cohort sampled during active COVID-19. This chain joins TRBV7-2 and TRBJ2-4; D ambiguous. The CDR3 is CASSLVGKNIQYF. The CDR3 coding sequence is TGTGCCAGCAGCTTAGTCGGGAAAAACATTCAGTACTTC.